This TCR beta chain was documented in a study of blood T cells in healthy people across ages. Overall study findings and caveats: Bulk PBMC profiling left naive and antigen-experienced comparisons inconclusive. The study found more naive CD4+ cells and higher diversity in long-lived than aged donors.

V was clipped by 6 bases and J by 7 bases; unmatched bases: 11. The CDR3 contains 15 residues. Germline assignment: CDR1 WSHSY and CDR2 SAAADI. Together with a sample-barcoded 5' primer, a J-beta primer mix was included in a second PCR lasting roughly 6 to 12 cycles. Each of the cDNA molecules was tagged by a template-switch adaptor with 12 random nucleotides. TCRdb redid the calling of the 5' RACE reads with MiXCR, one entry per CDR3 protein. The sample contains roughly 1.6 million distinct CDR3 sequences, roughly 32% of which appear only once. About this clonotype itself: What it binds is unknown.

The chain carries TRBV10-2 and TRBJ2-1; 8 bases line up with TRBD2. Sample: blood. The clonotype was recovered from a woman aged 30 to 39 in good health. This CDR3 reads CASSALAGAGNEQFF. The CDR3 nucleotides read TGCGCCAGCAGCGCCCTAGCGGGCGCCGGAAATGAGCAGTTCTTC.